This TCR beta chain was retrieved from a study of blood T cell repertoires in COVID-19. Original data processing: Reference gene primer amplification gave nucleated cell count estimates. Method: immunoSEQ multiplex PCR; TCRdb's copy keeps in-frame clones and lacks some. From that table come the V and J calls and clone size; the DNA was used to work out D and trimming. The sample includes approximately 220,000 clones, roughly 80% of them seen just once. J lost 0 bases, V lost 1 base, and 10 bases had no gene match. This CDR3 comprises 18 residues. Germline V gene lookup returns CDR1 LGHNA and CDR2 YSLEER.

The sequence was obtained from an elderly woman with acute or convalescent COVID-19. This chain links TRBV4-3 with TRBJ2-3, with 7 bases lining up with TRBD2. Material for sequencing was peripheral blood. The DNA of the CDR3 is TGCGCCAGCAGCCAAGGTCCTAGCGGAAACCCTAGCACAGATACGCAGTATTTT. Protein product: CASSQGPSGNPSTDTQYF.